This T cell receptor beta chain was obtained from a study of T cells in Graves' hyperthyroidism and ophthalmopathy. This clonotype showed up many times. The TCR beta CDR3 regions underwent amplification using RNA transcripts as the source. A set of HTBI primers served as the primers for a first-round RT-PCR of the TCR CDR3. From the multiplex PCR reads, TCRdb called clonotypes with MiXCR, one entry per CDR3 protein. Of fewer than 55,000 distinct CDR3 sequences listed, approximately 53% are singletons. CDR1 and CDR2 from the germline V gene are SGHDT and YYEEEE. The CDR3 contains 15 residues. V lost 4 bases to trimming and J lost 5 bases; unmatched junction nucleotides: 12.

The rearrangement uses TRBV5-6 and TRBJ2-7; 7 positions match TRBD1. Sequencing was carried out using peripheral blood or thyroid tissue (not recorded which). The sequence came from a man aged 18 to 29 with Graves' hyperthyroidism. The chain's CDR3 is CASSQNNRGDDEQYF. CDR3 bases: TGTGCCAGCAGCCAGAACAACAGGGGAGACGACGAGCAGTACTTC. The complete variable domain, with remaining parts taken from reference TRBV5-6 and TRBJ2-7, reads DAGVTQSPTHLIKTRGQQVTLRCSPKSGHDTVSWYQQALGQGPQFIFQYYEEEERQRGNFPDRFSGHQFPNYSSELNVNALLLGDSALYLCASSQNNRGDDEQYFGPGTRLTVT.